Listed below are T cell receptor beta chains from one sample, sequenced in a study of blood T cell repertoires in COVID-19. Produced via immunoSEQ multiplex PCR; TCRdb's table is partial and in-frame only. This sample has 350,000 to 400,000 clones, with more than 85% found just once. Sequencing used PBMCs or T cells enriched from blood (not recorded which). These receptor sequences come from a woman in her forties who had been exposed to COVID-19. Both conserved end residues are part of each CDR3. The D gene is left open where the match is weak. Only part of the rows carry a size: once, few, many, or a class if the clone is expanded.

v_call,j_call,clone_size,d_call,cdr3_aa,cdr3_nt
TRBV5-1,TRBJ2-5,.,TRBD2,CASSLGGTSGQETQYF,TGCGCCAGCAGCTTGGGGGGGACTAGCGGCCAAGAGACCCAGTACTTC
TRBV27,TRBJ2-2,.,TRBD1,CASAKGQGAPGELFF,TGTGCCAGCGCCAAGGGACAGGGGGCCCCCGGGGAGCTGTTTTTT
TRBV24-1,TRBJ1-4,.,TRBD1,CATSEGQGLVNEKLFF,TGTGCCACCAGTGAGGGACAGGGGTTGGTTAATGAAAAACTGTTTTTT
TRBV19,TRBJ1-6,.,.,CASSITGGAADSPLHF,TGTGCCAGTAGTATAACTGGAGGGGCGGCGGATTCACCCCTCCACTTT
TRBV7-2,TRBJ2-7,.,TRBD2,CASSPSGRALEQYF,TGTGCCAGCAGCCCTAGCGGGAGGGCCTTAGAGCAGTACTTC
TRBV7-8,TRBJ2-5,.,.,CASSFGGETQYF,TGTGCCAGCAGCTTTGGCGGAGAGACCCAGTACTTC
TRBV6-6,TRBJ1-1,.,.,CASSSPGRGTEAFF,TGTGCCAGCAGTTCCCCGGGCCGAGGGACTGAAGCTTTCTTT
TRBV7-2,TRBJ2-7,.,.,CASSLKSGYEQYF,TGTGCCAGCAGCTTAAAATCCGGGTACGAGCAGTACTTC
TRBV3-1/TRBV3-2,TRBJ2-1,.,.,CASSQVGRDNEQFF,TGTGCCAGCAGCCAAGTCGGGCGGGACAATGAGCAGTTCTTC
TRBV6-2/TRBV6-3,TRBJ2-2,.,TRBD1,CASSYLGQAGELFF,TGTGCCAGCAGTTACCTGGGACAGGCCGGGGAGCTGTTTTTT
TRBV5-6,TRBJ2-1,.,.,CASSFQGSSYNEQFF,TGTGCCAGCAGCTTCCAGGGGAGCTCCTACAATGAGCAGTTCTTC
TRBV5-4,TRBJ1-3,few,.,CASSLGDRSSGNTIYF,TGTGCCAGCAGCTTGGGCGACAGGAGCTCTGGAAACACCATATATTTT
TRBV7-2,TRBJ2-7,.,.,CASSLRVPHPNYEQYF,TGTGCCAGCAGCTTACGAGTACCCCATCCCAACTACGAGCAGTACTTC
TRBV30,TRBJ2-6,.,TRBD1,CALNSRGSGANVLTF,TGTGCCTTAAACTCCAGGGGGTCTGGGGCCAACGTCCTGACTTTC
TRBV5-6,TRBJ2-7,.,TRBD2,CASSLGGTEQYF,TGTGCCAGCAGCCTCGGGGGGACCGAGCAGTACTTC
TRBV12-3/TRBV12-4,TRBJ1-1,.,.,CASSSRGSTEAFF,TGTGCCAGCAGCTCCCGGGGGAGTACTGAAGCTTTCTTT
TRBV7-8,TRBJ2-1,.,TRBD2,CASSSGLAGGYYNEQFF,TGTGCCAGCAGCTCGGGACTAGCGGGGGGATACTACAATGAGCAGTTCTTC
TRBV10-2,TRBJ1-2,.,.,CASSESVWQGYTF,TGCGCCAGCAGTGAGTCTGTCTGGCAGGGCTACACCTTC
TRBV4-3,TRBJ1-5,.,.,CASSQVPGQPQHF,TGCGCCAGCAGCCAAGTCCCCGGTCAGCCCCAGCATTTT
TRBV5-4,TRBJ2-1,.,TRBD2,CASRRERYNEQFF,TGTGCCAGCAGGCGGGAGAGATACAATGAGCAGTTCTTC
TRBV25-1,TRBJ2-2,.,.,CASRIETGELFF,TGTGCCAGCAGGATAGAAACCGGGGAGCTGTTTTTT
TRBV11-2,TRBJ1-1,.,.,CASSLDRGGDGTEAFF,TGTGCCAGCAGCTTAGATCGCGGGGGCGATGGCACTGAAGCTTTCTTT
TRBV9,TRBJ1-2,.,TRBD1,CASSDDRGLHGYTF,TGTGCCAGCAGTGACGACAGGGGGCTTCATGGCTACACCTTC
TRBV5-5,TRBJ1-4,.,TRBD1,CASSLTDRDNEKLFF,TGTGCCAGCAGCTTGACGGACAGGGATAATGAAAAACTGTTTTTT
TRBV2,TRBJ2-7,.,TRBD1,CASRSLGTGGYEQYF,TGTGCCAGCAGATCACTCGGGACAGGGGGCTACGAGCAGTACTTC
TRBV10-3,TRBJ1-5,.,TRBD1,CATETGGGNQPQHF,TGTGCCACTGAGACAGGGGGGGGCAATCAGCCCCAGCATTTT
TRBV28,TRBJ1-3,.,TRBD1,CASRQGAYSGNTIYF,TGTGCCAGCAGACAGGGGGCCTACTCTGGAAACACCATATATTTT
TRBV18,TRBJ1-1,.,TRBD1,CASSWDRDYTEAFF,TGTGCCAGCTCCTGGGACAGGGACTACACTGAAGCTTTCTTT
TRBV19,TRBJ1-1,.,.,CGSTDLNTEAFF,TGTGGGTCGACAGATTTGAACACTGAAGCTTTCTTT
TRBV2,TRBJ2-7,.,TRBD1,CASRPPGGGTYEQYF,TGTGCCAGCAGACCCCCAGGGGGCGGGACCTACGAGCAGTACTTC
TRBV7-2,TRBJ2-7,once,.,CASSLAEGTYYEQYF,TGTGCCAGCAGCTTAGCCGAGGGAACCTACTACGAGCAGTACTTC
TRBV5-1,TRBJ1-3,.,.,CASSRASSGNTIYF,TGCGCCAGCAGCCGAGCCTCCTCTGGAAACACCATATATTTT
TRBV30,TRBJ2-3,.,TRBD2,CACFPGRAQQYF,TGTGCCTGTTTTCCCGGGAGGGCGCAGCAGTATTTT
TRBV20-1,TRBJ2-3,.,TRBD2,CSASAGLAGGDWTDTQYF,TGCAGTGCTAGTGCCGGACTAGCGGGAGGGGATTGGACAGATACGCAGTATTTT
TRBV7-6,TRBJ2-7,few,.,CASSLEAGASYEQYF,TGTGCCAGCAGCTTAGAGGCAGGCGCCTCCTACGAGCAGTACTTC
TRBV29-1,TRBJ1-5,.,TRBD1,CSAGQGGDQPQHF,TGCAGCGCGGGACAGGGGGGTGATCAGCCCCAGCATTTT
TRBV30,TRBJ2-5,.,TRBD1,CAWNPGQGYGTQYF,TGTGCCTGGAACCCGGGACAGGGATATGGGACCCAGTACTTC
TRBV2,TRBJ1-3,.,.,CASSPRGGIRSGNTIYF,TGTGCCAGCAGTCCTCGAGGGGGAATTAGGTCTGGAAACACCATATATTTT
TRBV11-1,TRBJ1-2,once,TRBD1,CASSPDREGGYTF,TGTGCCAGCAGCCCGGACAGGGAAGGGGGCTACACCTTC
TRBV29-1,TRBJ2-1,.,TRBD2,CSVEVLAGYNEQFF,TGCAGCGTTGAAGTATTAGCGGGGTACAATGAGCAGTTCTTC
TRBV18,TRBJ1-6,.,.,CASSPPSGGVSNSPLHF,TGTGCCAGCTCACCACCGTCTGGGGGGGTTTCCAATTCACCCCTCCACTTT